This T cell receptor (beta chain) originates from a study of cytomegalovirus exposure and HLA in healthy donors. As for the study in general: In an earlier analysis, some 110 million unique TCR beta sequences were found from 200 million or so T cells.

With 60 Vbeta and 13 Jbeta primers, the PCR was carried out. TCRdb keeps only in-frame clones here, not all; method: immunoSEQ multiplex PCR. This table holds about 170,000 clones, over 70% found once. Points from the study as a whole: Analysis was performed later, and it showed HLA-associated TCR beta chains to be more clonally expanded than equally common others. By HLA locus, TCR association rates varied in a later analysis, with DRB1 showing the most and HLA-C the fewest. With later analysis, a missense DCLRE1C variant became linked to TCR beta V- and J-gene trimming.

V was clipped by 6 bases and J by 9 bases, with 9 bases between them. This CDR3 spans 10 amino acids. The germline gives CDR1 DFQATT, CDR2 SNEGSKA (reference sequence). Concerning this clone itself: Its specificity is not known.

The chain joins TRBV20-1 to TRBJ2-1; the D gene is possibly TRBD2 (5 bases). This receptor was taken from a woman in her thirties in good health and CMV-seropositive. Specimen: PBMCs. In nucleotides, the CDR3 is TGCAGTGCCAGAAGCGGTGAGCAGTTCTTC. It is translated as CSARSGEQFF.